A selection of T cell receptor beta chains follows, all from one sample in a study of shared clonotypes between healthy human individuals. Profiling relied on immunoSEQ multiplex PCR, and the TCRdb table lists in-frame clones only, not all of them. The repertoire has about 2.5 million clones, around 92% of them found once; the top ten carry 0.37%. Specimen: naive CD4+ T cells from PBMCs. The receptors were gathered from a man younger than 30 in good health. Some clones in this sample may be carry-over from other donors' samples. CDR3s include the opening cysteine and the closing phenylalanine or tryptophan. The D gene is left open where the match is weak. Some rows have no size entry. The others give once, few or many, or a class for an expanded clone.

j_call d_call v_call clone_size cdr3_aa cdr3_nt
TRBJ2-7 - TRBV7-2 - CASSLIPGEQYF TGTGCCAGCAGCTTAATTCCGGGAGAGCAGTACTTC
TRBJ2-7 - TRBV10-3 once CAISESGGQVYEQYF TGTGCCATCAGTGAGTCCGGGGGGCAGGTCTACGAGCAGTACTTC
TRBJ2-2 - TRBV9 - CASSVATTNTGELFF TGTGCCAGCAGCGTAGCCACTACGAACACCGGGGAGCTGTTTTTT
TRBJ1-1 - TRBV9 - CASSEAGGPPQTEAFF TGTGCCAGCAGCGAGGCCGGAGGGCCACCCCAGACTGAAGCTTTCTTT
TRBJ2-7 TRBD2 TRBV9 once CASSPHSSGTNYEQYF TGTGCCAGCAGCCCCCACAGTAGCGGGACAAACTACGAGCAGTACTTC
TRBJ1-2 TRBD1 TRBV5-1 - CASSLGDSYGYTF TGCGCCAGCAGCTTGGGGGACAGTTATGGCTACACCTTC
TRBJ2-7 - TRBV2 - CASSPGRGYEQYF TGTGCCAGCTCCCCAGGGAGGGGGTACGAGCAGTACTTC
TRBJ1-5 - TRBV4-3 - CVSSRDGGQPQHF TGCGTCAGCAGCCGGGACGGGGGTCAGCCCCAGCATTTT
TRBJ2-5 - TRBV7-9 - CASSLLGVQETQYF TGTGCCAGCAGCTTATTGGGCGTTCAAGAGACCCAGTACTTC
TRBJ2-5 TRBD1 TRBV7-2 - CASSRRGTDQETQYF TGTGCCAGCAGCCGACGTGGGACAGACCAAGAGACCCAGTACTTC
TRBJ2-7 TRBD2 TRBV6-5 - CASRPGSGRAAEQYF TGTGCCAGCAGACCAGGGTCCGGGAGGGCCGCCGAGCAGTACTTC
TRBJ2-5 - TRBV4-1 - CASSQDNIFPGVNKETQYF TGCGCCAGCAGCCAAGATAACATTTTCCCAGGGGTCAATAAAGAGACCCAGTACTTC
TRBJ2-1 - TRBV4-2 - CASSQDRPRRPSYNEQFF TGTGCCAGCAGCCAAGATAGGCCTCGGAGGCCTTCCTACAATGAGCAGTTCTTC
TRBJ1-5 TRBD1 TRBV5-1 - CASSLGPTGGNQPQHF TGCGCCAGCAGCTTGGGCCCTACAGGGGGCAATCAGCCCCAGCATTTT
TRBJ2-7 - TRBV7-2 once CAVLKSSGEQYF TGTGCCGTACTAAAGTCCTCGGGAGAGCAGTACTTC
TRBJ1-2 - TRBV9 few CASSVGWGGQRDGYTF TGTGCCAGCAGCGTAGGTTGGGGGGGCCAGCGGGATGGCTACACCTTC
TRBJ2-2 TRBD2 TRBV28 - CASSNREGTGELFF TGTGCCAGCAGCAACCGGGAGGGGACCGGGGAGCTGTTTTTT
TRBJ2-1 TRBD2 TRBV7-3 - CASSLVASGRVEQFF TGTGCCAGCAGCTTAGTGGCTAGCGGGAGGGTTGAGCAGTTCTTC
TRBJ2-7 TRBD1 TRBV2 - CASSEAGTVTYEQYF TGTGCCAGCAGTGAAGCGGGGACAGTTACCTACGAGCAGTACTTC
TRBJ1-4 TRBD1 TRBV4-1 - CASSQRGTVVTTNEKLFF TGCGCCAGCAGCCAAAGAGGGACAGTTGTTACAACTAATGAAAAACTGTTTTTT
TRBJ1-5 TRBD1 TRBV28 - CASSLDRVNQPQHF TGTGCCAGCAGCCTGGACAGGGTGAATCAGCCCCAGCATTTT
TRBJ2-3 - TRBV28 - CASSDTSSTDTQYF TGTGCCAGCAGCGACACATCTAGCACAGATACGCAGTATTTT
TRBJ2-3 TRBD1 TRBV5-1 - CASSLAGQGIDTQYF TGCGCCAGCAGCTTGGCGGGACAGGGGATAGATACGCAGTATTTT
TRBJ1-2 TRBD1 TRBV5-1 - CASSLGGTGDAYTF TGCGCCAGCAGCTTGGGAGGGACAGGGGATGCCTACACCTTC
TRBJ1-5 - TRBV18 - CASSPGQGIQPQHF TGTGCCAGCTCACCGGGCCAGGGAATTCAGCCCCAGCATTTT
TRBJ1-1 - TRBV19 - CASNERVVDTEAFF TGTGCCAGTAACGAACGGGTAGTAGATACTGAAGCTTTCTTT
TRBJ1-2 - TRBV28 - CASLESGAGYTF TGTGCCAGCCTCGAATCAGGGGCCGGCTACACCTTC
TRBJ1-2 - TRBV4-3 - CASSQDQLGVYGYTF TGCGCCAGCAGCCAAGATCAGTTAGGGGTCTATGGCTACACCTTC
TRBJ2-1 - TRBV9 - CASSARLVSRNEQFF TGTGCCAGCAGCGCCCGACTAGTTTCGAGGAATGAGCAGTTCTTC
TRBJ2-7 TRBD2 TRBV11-1 once CASSLSGGVYEQYF TGTGCCAGCAGCCTTAGCGGGGGAGTCTACGAGCAGTACTTC
TRBJ1-2 - TRBV5-1 - CASSLPGPNYGYTF TGCGCCAGCAGCTTGCCCGGGCCCAACTATGGCTACACCTTC
TRBJ2-1 - TRBV7-9 - CASSSEGWGPHEQFF TGTGCCAGCAGCTCCGAGGGGTGGGGCCCTCATGAGCAGTTCTTC
TRBJ2-1 TRBD2 TRBV6-1 - CASSGYGLAANNEQFF TGTGCCAGCAGTGGGTACGGACTAGCAGCTAACAATGAGCAGTTCTTC
TRBJ2-1 TRBD2 TRBV11-2 - CASRLSGSHNEQFF TGTGCCAGCAGGCTTAGCGGGAGCCACAATGAGCAGTTCTTC
TRBJ1-5 TRBD1 TRBV27 - CASSGTGARRPQHF TGTGCCAGCAGTGGTACAGGGGCCCGACGGCCCCAGCATTTT
TRBJ1-1 TRBD1 TRBV29-1 few CSVVRQGDTEAFF TGCAGCGTTGTAAGGCAGGGGGACACTGAAGCTTTCTTT
TRBJ2-5 TRBD2 TRBV5-1 - CASSPGLAGDGQETQYF TGCGCCAGCAGCCCGGGACTAGCGGGAGATGGGCAAGAGACCCAGTACTTC
TRBJ2-5 - TRBV5-1 once CASSLVVEETQYF TGCGCCAGCAGCTTGGTTGTGGAGGAGACCCAGTACTTC
TRBJ2-6 - TRBV19 once CASSIRVSGANVLTF TGTGCCAGTAGTATACGAGTCTCTGGGGCCAACGTCCTGACTTTC
TRBJ1-2 - TRBV20-1 - CSAREDGYTF TGCAGTGCTAGAGAGGACGGCTACACCTTC
TRBJ2-1 - TRBV29-1 - CSEGRLYNEQFF TGCAGCGAAGGACGTCTCTACAATGAGCAGTTCTTC
TRBJ1-1 - TRBV11-3 - CASSLDSGSTEAFF TGTGCCAGCAGCTTAGATTCGGGGAGCACTGAAGCTTTCTTT
TRBJ2-7 - TRBV30 - CAWNAGFSYEQYF TGTGCCTGGAATGCGGGATTTAGCTACGAGCAGTACTTC
TRBJ2-1 - TRBV6-1 - CASSDIGNEQFF TGTGCCAGCAGTGATATTGGCAATGAGCAGTTCTTC
TRBJ1-5 - TRBV4-2 - CASSQDRVSNQPQHF TGTGCCAGCAGCCAAGACAGAGTAAGCAATCAGCCCCAGCATTTT
TRBJ2-3 TRBD2 TRBV11-2 - CASSLRTSGTVDTQYF TGTGCCAGCAGCTTAAGGACTAGCGGGACTGTGGATACGCAGTATTTT
TRBJ1-1 - TRBV5-4 - CASSLVPGREDTEAFF TGTGCCAGCAGCTTGGTGCCGGGGCGGGAGGACACTGAAGCTTTCTTT
TRBJ2-1 - TRBV18 - CASSPDRSSYNEQFF TGTGCCAGCTCGCCTGACAGAAGCTCCTACAATGAGCAGTTCTTC
TRBJ1-5 - TRBV7-2 - CASSPKRGDGNQPQHF TGTGCCAGCAGCCCTAAAAGAGGGGATGGCAATCAGCCCCAGCATTTT
TRBJ2-2 - TRBV11-2 - CASSLNRDLFTGELFF TGTGCCAGCAGCTTAAACCGGGACTTATTCACCGGGGAGCTGTTTTTT
TRBJ2-1 TRBD2 TRBV28 - CASRERSGLAGAAPYNEQFF TGTGCCAGCAGAGAAAGGTCGGGACTAGCGGGAGCAGCTCCCTACAATGAGCAGTTCTTC
TRBJ2-1 - TRBV28 - CASSLPLAANHNEQFF TGTGCCAGCAGTTTACCCCTGGCAGCCAACCACAATGAGCAGTTCTTC
TRBJ1-1 - TRBV6-1 - CASSLRGPAFF TGTGCCAGCAGCCTACGTGGGCCAGCTTTCTTT
TRBJ2-2 TRBD1 TRBV5-8 - CASSLAYQGDTGELFF TGTGCCAGCAGCTTGGCTTATCAGGGGGACACCGGGGAGCTGTTTTTT
TRBJ1-5 - TRBV28 few CASSLSTSPQHF TGTGCCAGCAGCCTCTCAACCAGCCCCCAGCATTTT
TRBJ1-6 - TRBV11-2 - CASSYQAGDNSPLHF TGTGCCAGCAGCTATCAAGCCGGGGATAATTCACCCCTCCACTTT
TRBJ2-5 TRBD2 TRBV7-2 - CASSLAAGARETQYF TGTGCCAGCAGCTTAGCGGCGGGAGCTCGGGAGACCCAGTACTTC